This T cell receptor (beta chain) came from a study of T cell responses to AZD1222 COVID-19 vaccine (dated by TCRdb to about 2021). About the full investigation: TCR sequencing was performed for roughly 250 trial participants, of whom about 200 were given two doses of AZD1222 and some 26 were given two doses of MenACWY control vaccine. Trial participants were enrolled into age subgroups of 18-55, 56-69 and 70-plus years, which contained approximately 150, 28 and 58 TCR-sequenced participants, respectively. Findings and caveats that apply to the study as a whole: Epitopes outside the regions mutated in the B.1.351 and B.1.1.7 variants were reportedly recognized by nearly half of the unique spike-specific TCRs. The whole spike protein was spanned by vaccine-associated CD4 TCRs, and dominant responses were seen in regions 160-218 and 743-854. In the small 56-69-year group, the increase in depth fell short of significance, most likely because of low power. Only five or six AZD1222 recipients were SARS-CoV-2 seropositive at baseline, limiting conclusions about previously exposed vaccinees. Most participants were white British and females outnumbered males, and the authors suggested that clonal diversity may have been underestimated. Because no day 14 peak-response samples were available, the repertoires could be characterized only after the peak T cell response. After two AZD1222 doses, both the breadth and the depth of spike-specific TCRs were significantly higher than at day 0 and than in MenACWY recipients.

The time point tag for this specimen amounts to: about 28 days (+/-7) after the second vaccine dose. AZD1222 recipients whose second dose came at about 4 weeks and those whose second dose came at about 12 weeks were combined into one group, since spike-specific TCR depth and breadth did not differ between the two schedules. Vaccinee samples came from UK trials COV001 and COV002, including a single-blind randomized controlled phase 2/3 trial of AZD1222 (ChAdOx1 nCoV-19) in healthy adults. Trial participant PBMC samples were collected at day 0 and day 28 after the second dose for TCRbeta chain sequencing. Points on this clone: This receptor's antigen is unknown. No qualities accompany the bases; no much larger clone lies one base away.

The CDR3 regions of human TCRbeta chains were subjected to immunosequencing. In the original analysis: TCRs in the repertoires were compared against a reference library of SARS-CoV-2-specific TCRs that had been generated with the MIRA antigen-specificity platform. Breadth was defined as the fraction of unique TCRs that were SARS-CoV-2-associated. Depth was defined as the fraction of total T cells that were SARS-CoV-2-associated. Using the MIRA data, each spike-specific TCR was mapped to the spike region that the TCR reacts to and placed in a CD4 or CD8 class. Log10-transformed breadth and depth values were compared by one-way ANOVA with Sidak's multiple comparisons tests. In its TCRdb copy, this immuneACCESS table keeps in-frame sequences only and misses some clones. Where compared with another copy, unresolved V genes explain less than half of these, and the others have no known cause. That table furnishes V, J and clone size, whereas the DNA furnished D and trimming. Within this sample are 150,000 to 200,000 clones, with approximately 94% of them counted one time only. The ten largest clones capture 4.5% to 5.5% of the sample.

Germline trimming: 5 bases from V, 4 bases from J; junction bases outside gene matches: 11. The CDR3 runs 15 residues from the cysteine to the phenylalanine. The DNA shown is the 45-base CDR3, in frame from base 1. The germline V gene (reference sequence) sets CDR1 to SEHNR and CDR2 to FQNEAQ. The starting material was peripheral blood, obtained 28 days after the second AZD1222 dose. This TCR came from an adult who received the AZD1222 COVID-19 vaccine. The rearrangement joined TRBV7-9 to TRBJ2-7, and TRBD1 aligns with 7 junction nucleotides. The DNA sequence reads TGTGCCAGCAGCAGCCTCCGGACAGGACTGTACGAGCAGTACTTC. Its amino acids are CASSSLRTGLYEQYF.